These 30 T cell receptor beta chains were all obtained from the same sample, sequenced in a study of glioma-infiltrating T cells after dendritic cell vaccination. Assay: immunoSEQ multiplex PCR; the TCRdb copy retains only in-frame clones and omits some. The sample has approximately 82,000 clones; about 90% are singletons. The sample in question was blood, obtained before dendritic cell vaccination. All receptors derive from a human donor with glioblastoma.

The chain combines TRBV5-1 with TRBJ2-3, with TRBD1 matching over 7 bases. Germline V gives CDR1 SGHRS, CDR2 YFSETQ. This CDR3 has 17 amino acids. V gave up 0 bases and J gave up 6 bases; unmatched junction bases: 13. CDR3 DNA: TGCGCCAGCAGCTTGGACCCTCTAAGACAGGGACCGGATACGCAGTATTTT. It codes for CASSLDPLRQGPDTQYF.

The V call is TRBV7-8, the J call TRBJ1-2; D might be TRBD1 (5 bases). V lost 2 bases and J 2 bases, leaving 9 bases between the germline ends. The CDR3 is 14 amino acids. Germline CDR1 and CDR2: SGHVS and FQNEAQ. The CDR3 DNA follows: TGTGCCAGCAGCTTAAATTCAGGGAACTATGGCTACACCTTC. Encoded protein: CASSLNSGNYGYTF. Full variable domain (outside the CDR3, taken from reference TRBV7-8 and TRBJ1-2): GAGVSQSPRYKVAKRGQDVALRCDPISGHVSLFWYQQALGQGPEFLTYFQNEAQLDKSGLPSDRFFAERPEGSVSTLKIQRTQQEDSAVYLCASSLNSGNYGYTFGSGTRLTVV.

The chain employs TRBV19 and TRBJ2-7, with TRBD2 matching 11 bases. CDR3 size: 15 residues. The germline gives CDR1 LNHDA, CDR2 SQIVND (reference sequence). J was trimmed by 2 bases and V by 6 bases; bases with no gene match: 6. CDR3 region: CASSQTSGDPYEQYF. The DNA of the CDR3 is TGTGCCAGTAGCCAGACTAGCGGGGACCCCTACGAGCAGTACTTC.

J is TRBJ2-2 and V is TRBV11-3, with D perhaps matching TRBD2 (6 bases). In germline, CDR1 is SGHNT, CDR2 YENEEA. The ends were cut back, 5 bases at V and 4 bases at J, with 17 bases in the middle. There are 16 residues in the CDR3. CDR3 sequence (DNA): TGTGCCAGCAGCCTCCCGGGGCGGGACCCCACCGGGGAGCTGTTTTTT. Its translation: CASSLPGRDPTGELFF.

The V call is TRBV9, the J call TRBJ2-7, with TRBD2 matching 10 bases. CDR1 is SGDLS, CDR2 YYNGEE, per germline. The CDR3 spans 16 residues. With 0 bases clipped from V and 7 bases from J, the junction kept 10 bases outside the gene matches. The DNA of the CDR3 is TGTGCCAGCAGCGTAGACTCGAGCGGGGGGGCTGGTGAGCAGTACTTC. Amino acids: CASSVDSSGGAGEQYF. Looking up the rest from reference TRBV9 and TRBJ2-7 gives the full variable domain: DSGVTQTPKHLITATGQRVTLRCSPRSGDLSVYWYQQSLDQGLQFLIQYYNGEERAKGNILERFSAQQFPDLHSELNLSSLELGDSALYFCASSVDSSGGAGEQYFGPGTRLTVT.

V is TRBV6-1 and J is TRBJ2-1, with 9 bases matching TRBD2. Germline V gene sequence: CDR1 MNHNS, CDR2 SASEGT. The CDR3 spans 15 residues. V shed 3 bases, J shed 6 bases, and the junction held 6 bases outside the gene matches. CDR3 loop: CASSDLGLALNEQFF. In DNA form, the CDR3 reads TGTGCCAGCAGTGATCTTGGACTAGCGCTCAATGAGCAGTTCTTC.

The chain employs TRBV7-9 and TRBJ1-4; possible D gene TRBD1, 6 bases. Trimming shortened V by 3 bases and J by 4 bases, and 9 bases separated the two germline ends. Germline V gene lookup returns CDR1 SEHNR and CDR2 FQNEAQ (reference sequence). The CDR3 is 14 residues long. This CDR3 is CASSFAGDNEKLFF. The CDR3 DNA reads TGTGCCAGCAGCTTTGCAGGGGATAATGAAAAACTGTTTTTT.

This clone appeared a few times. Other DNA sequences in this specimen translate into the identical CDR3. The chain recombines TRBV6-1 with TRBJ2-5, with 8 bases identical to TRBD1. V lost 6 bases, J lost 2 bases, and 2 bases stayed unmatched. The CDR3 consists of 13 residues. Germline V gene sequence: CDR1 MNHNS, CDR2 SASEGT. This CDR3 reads CASSNRGQETQYF. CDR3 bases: TGTGCCAGCAGCAACAGGGGGCAAGAGACCCAGTACTTC.

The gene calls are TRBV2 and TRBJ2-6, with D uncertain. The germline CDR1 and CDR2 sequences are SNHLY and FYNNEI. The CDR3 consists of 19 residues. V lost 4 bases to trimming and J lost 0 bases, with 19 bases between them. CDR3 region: CASSVSVWRQLSGANVLTF. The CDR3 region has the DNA TGTGCCAGCAGTGTCTCAGTTTGGCGGCAACTCTCTGGGGCCAACGTCCTGACTTTC.

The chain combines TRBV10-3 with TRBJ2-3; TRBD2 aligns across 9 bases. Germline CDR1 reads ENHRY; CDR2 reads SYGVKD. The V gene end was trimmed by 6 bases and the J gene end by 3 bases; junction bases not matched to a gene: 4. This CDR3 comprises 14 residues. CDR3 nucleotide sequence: TGTGCCATCAGCATAGCGGGGGTTACAGATACGCAGTATTTT. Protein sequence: CAISIAGVTDTQYF.

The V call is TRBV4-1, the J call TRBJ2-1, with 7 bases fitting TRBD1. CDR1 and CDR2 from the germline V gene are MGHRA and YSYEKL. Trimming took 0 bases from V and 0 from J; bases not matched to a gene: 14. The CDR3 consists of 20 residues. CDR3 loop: CASSQDPRQGVSSSYNEQFF. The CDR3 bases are TGCGCCAGCAGCCAAGATCCGAGACAGGGAGTTTCTAGCTCCTACAATGAGCAGTTCTTC.

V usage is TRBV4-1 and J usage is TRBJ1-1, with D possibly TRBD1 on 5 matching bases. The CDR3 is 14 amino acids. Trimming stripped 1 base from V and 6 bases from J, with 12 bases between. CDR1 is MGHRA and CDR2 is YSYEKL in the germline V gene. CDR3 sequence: CASSQVRGTPEAFF. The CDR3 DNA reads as TGCGCCAGCAGCCAAGTAAGGGGCACCCCTGAAGCTTTCTTT.

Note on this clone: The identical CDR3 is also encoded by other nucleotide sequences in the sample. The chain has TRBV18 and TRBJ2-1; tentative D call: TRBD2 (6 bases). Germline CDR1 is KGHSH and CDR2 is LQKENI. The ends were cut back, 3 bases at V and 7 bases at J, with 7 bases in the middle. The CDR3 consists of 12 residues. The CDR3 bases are TGTGCCAGCTCACCTGGGGGGAATGAGCAGTTCTTC. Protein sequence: CASSPGGNEQFF.

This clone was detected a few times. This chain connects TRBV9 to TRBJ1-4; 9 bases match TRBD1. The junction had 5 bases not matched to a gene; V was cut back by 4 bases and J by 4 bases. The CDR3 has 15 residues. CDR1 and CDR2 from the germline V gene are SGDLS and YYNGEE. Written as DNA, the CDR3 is TGTGCCAGCAGCTCAACAGGGGGCTTTAATGAAAAACTGTTTTTT. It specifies CASSSTGGFNEKLFF.

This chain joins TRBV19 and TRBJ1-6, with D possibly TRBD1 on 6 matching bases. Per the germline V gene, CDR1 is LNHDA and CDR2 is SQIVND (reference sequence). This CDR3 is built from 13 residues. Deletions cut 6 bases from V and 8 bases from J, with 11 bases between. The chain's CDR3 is CASRGAGDSPLHF. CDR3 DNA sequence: TGTGCCAGTAGGGGGGCAGGGGATTCACCCCTCCACTTT.

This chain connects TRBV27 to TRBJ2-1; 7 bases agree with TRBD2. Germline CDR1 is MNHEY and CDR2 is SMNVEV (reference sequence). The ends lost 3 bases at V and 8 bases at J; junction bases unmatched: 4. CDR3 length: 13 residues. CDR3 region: CASSFRGRDEQFF. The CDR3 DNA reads TGTGCCAGCAGTTTTCGGGGGAGGGATGAGCAGTTCTTC.

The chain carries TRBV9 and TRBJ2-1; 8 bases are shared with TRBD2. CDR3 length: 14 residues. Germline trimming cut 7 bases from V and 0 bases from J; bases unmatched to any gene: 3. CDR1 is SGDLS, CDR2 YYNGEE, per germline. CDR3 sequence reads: CASGGGRSYNEQFF. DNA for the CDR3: TGTGCCAGCGGCGGGGGGCGCTCCTACAATGAGCAGTTCTTC.

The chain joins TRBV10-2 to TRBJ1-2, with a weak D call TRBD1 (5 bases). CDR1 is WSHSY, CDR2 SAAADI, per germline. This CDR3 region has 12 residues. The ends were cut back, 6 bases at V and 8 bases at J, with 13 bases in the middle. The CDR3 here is CASRPGLRGYTF. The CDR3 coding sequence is TGCGCCAGCAGGCCAGGGTTGCGGGGCTACACCTTC.

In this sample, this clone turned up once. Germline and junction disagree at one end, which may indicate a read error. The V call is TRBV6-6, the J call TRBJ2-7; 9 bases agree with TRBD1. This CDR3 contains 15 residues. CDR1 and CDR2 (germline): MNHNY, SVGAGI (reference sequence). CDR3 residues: CAISESIGQGWEQYF. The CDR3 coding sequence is TGTGCCATCAGTGAGTCAATTGGACAGGGGTGGGAGCAGTACTTC.

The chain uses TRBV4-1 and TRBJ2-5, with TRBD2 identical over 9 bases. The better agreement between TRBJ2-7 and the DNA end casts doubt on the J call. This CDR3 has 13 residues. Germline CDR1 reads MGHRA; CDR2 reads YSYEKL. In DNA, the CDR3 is TGCGCCAGCAGGAGAGCGGGGGGATACGAGCAGTACTTC. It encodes CASRRAGGYEQYF.

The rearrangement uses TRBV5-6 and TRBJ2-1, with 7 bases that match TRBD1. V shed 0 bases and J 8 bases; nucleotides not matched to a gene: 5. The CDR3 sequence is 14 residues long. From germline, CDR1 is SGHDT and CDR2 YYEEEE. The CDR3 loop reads CASSLVTGVDEQFF. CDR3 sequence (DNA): TGTGCCAGCAGCTTGGTTACAGGGGTCGATGAGCAGTTCTTC.

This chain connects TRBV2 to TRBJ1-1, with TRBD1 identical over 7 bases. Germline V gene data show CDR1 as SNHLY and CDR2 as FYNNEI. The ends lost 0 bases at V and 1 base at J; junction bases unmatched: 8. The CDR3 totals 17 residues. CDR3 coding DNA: TGTGCCAGCAGTGAAGCGCTAGGGGGCTGGGGGAACACTGAAGCTTTCTTT. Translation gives CASSEALGGWGNTEAFF.

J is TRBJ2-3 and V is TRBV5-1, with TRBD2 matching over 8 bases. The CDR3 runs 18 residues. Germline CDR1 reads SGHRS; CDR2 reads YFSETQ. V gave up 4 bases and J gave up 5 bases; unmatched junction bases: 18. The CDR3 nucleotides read TGCGCCAGCAGCCCGGGGGGGACCTCGTTGGAAGGGAGAGATACGCAGTATTTT. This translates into CASSPGGTSLEGRDTQYF.

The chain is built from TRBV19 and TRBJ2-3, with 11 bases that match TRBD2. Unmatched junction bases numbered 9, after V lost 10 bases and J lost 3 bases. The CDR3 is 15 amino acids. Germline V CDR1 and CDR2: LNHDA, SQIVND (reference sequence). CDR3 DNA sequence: TGTGCCACCGAGAGGGTAGCGGGGGGGACAGATACGCAGTATTTT. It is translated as CATERVAGGTDTQYF. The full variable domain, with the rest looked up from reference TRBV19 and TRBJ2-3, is DGGITQSPKYLFRKEGQNVTLSCEQNLNHDAMYWYRQDPGQGLRLIYYSQIVNDFQKGDIAEGYSVSREKKESFPLTVTSAQKNPTAFYLCATERVAGGTDTQYFGPGTRLTVL.

The chain's CDR3 is CASSVRSGRTDTQYF. DNA of the CDR3: TGTGCCAGCAGCGTACGTAGCGGGAGAACAGATACGCAGTATTTT. This chain links TRBV9 with TRBJ2-3, with 9 bases fitting TRBD2. This CDR3 spans 15 amino acids. Unmatched junction bases numbered 3, after V lost 1 base and J lost 3 bases. Germline CDR1 and CDR2: SGDLS and YYNGEE.

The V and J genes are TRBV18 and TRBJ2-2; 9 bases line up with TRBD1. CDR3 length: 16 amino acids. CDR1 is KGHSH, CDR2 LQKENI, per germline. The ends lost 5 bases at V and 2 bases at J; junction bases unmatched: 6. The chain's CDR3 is CASSSPGQGNTGELFF. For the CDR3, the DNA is TGTGCCAGCTCATCCCCGGGACAGGGTAACACCGGGGAGCTGTTTTTT.

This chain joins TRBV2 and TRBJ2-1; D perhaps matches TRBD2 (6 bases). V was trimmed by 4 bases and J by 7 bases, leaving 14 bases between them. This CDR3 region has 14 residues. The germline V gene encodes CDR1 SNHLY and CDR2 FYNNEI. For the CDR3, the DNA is TGTGCCAGCAGTGCAACGGGGGTGGGGAATGAGCAGTTCTTC. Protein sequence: CASSATGVGNEQFF.

The CDR3 loop is CASSSGTGGAGEKLFF. The CDR3 DNA follows: TGTGCCAGTAGTTCGGGGACAGGGGGCGCAGGTGAAAAACTGTTTTTT. J is TRBJ1-4 and V is TRBV19; 12 nucleotides match TRBD1. This CDR3 comprises 16 residues. Germline V lookup: CDR1 LNHDA, CDR2 SQIVND (reference sequence). The V gene end was trimmed by 5 bases and the J gene end by 7 bases; junction bases not matched to a gene: 8.

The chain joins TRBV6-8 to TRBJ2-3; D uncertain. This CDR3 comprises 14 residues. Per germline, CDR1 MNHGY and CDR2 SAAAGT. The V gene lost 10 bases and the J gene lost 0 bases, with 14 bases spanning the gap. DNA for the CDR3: TGTGCCACCTTGCACTCTGAAAGCACAGATACGCAGTATTTT. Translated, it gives CATLHSESTDTQYF.

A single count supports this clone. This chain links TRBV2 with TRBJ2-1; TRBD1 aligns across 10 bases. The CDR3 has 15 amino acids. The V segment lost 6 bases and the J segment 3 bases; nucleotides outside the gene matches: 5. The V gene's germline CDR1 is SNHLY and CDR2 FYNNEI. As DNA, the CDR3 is TGTGCCAGCAGCTACGGGACAGGGGACTACAATGAGCAGTTCTTC. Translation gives CASSYGTGDYNEQFF.